This TCR beta chain was identified during a study of T cells in Graves' hyperthyroidism and ophthalmopathy. Germline V CDR1 and CDR2: DFQATT, SNEGSKA (reference sequence). This CDR3 is 15 amino acids long. Unmatched junction bases numbered 8, after V lost 2 bases and J lost 1 base. TCR beta CDR3 regions were amplified from RNA. First-round RT-PCR with HTBI primers amplified the TCR CDR3 region. One entry per CDR3 protein results from TCRdb running MiXCR on the multiplex PCR reads. Here the sample spans 500,000 to 700,000 distinct CDR3 sequences, over 15% being singletons. Graves' hyperthyroidism qualified as stable when ophthalmopathy did not progress within 18 months. Patients were excluded because of uncontrolled infection, other autoimmune disease, pregnancy or lactation. This clonotype was seen a few times.

The clonotype originates from a woman in her late teens or twenties with Graves' hyperthyroidism. The sequenced sample consisted of blood. The rearrangement uses TRBV20-1 and TRBJ2-7, with 7 bases identical to TRBD1. Here the CDR3 DNA reads TGCAGTGCTAGACCGAGGACAGGATCATCCTACGAGCAGTACTTC. This translates into CSARPRTGSSYEQYF.